This T cell receptor beta chain was observed in a study of blood T cell repertoires in COVID-19. CDR1 and CDR2 (germline): SEHNR, FQNEAQ (reference sequence). CDR3 length: 13 amino acids. V was pared by 5 bases and J by 1 base, with 6 bases between. TCRdb's table, derived via immunoSEQ multiplex PCR, lists solely in-frame clones and lacks some. The sample includes 150,000 to 180,000 clones, 80% to 90% of them seen just once. The rearrangement uses TRBV7-9 and TRBJ1-3; D is ambiguous. Sequencing was performed on peripheral blood. The receptor comes from a woman between 70 and 85 years old with acute or convalescent COVID-19. The DNA for the CDR3 is TGTGCCAGCAGCATCGGTTCTGGAAACACCATATATTTT. This translates into CASSIGSGNTIYF.